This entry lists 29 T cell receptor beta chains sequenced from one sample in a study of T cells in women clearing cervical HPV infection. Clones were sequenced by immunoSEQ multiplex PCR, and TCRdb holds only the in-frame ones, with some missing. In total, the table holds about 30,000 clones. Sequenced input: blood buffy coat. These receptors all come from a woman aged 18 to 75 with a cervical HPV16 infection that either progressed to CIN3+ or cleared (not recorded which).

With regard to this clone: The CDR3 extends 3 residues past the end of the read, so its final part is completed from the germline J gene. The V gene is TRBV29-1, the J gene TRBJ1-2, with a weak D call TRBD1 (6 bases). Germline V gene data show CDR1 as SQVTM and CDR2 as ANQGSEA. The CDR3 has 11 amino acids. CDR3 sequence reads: CSVPGQDGYTF. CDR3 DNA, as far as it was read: TGCAGCGTCCCGGGACAAGACGGC.

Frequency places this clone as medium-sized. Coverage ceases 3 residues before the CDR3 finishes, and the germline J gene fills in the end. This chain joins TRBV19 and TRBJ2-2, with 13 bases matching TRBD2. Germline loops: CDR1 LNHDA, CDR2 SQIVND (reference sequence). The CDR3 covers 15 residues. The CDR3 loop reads CASTSGGALGDGLFF. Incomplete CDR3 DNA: TGTGCCAGCACTAGCGGGGGGGCCCTAGGGGATGGG.

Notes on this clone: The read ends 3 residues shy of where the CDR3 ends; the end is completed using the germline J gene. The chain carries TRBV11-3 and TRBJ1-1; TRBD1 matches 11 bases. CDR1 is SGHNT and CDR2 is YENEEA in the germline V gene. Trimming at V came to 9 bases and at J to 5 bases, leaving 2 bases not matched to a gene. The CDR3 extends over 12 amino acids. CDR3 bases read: TGTGCCAGTGGGACAGGGGGGACTGAA. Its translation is CASGTGGTE. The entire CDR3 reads CASGTGGTEAFF. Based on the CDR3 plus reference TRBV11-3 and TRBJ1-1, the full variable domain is EAGVVQSPRYKIIEKKQPVAFWCNPISGHNTLYWYLQNLGQGPELLIRYENEEAVDDSQLPKDRFSAERLKGVDSTLKIQPAELGDSAVYLCASGTGGTEAFFGQGTRLTVV.

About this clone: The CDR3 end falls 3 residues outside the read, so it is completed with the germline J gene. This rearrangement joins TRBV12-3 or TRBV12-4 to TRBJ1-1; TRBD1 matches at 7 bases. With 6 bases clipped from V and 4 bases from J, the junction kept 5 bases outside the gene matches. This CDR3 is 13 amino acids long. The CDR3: CASSIGQATEAFF. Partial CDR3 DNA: TGTGCCAGCAGCATCGGACAGGCCACTGAA.

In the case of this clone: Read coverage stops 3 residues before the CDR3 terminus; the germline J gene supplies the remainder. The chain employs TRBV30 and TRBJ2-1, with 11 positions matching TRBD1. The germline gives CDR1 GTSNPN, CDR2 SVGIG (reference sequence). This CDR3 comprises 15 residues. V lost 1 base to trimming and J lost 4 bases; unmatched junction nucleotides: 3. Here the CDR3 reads CAWSEGQGVYNEQFF. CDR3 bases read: TGTGCCTGGAGTGAGGGACAGGGGGTATACAATGAG.

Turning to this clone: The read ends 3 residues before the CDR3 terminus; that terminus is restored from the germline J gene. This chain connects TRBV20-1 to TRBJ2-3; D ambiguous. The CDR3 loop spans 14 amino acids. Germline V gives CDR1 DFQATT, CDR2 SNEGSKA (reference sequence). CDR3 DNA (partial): TGCAGTGCTAGTGCCTCGCCAGGAGATCAGCCG. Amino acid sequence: CSASASPGDQP. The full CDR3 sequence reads CSASASPGDQPQYF.

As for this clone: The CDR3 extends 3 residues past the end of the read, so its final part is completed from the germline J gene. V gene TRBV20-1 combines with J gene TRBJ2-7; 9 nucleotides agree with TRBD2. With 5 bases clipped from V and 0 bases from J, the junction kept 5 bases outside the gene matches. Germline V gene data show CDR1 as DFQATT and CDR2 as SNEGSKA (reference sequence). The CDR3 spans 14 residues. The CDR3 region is CSASLTSGSYEQYF. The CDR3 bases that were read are TGCAGTGCTTCATTGACTAGCGGCTCCTACGAG.

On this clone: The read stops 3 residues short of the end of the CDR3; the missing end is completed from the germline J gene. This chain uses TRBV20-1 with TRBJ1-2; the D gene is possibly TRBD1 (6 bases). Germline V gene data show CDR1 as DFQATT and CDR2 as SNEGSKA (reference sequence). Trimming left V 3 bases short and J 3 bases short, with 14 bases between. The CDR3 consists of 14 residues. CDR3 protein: CSASPSGTHYGYTF. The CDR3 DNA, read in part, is TGCAGTGCTAGTCCATCCGGGACACACTATGGC.

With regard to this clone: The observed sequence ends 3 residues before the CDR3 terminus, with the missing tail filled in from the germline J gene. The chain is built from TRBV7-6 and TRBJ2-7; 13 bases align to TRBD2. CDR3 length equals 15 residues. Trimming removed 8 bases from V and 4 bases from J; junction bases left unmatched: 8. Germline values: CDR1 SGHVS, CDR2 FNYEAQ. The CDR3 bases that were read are TGTGCCAGCGCAAGGACTAGCGGGAGTTTTTACGAG. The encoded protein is CASARTSGSFYE. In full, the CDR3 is CASARTSGSFYEQYF.

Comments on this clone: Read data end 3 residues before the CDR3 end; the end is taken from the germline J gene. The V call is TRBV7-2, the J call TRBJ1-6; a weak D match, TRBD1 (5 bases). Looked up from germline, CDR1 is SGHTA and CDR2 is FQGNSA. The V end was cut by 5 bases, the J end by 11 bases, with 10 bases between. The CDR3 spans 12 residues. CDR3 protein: CASSLSGTPLHF. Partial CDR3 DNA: TGTGCCAGCAGCCTCTCAGGGACACCC.

The CDR3 loop reads CASALRGDTGELFF. Incomplete CDR3 DNA: TGCGCCAGCGCCTTACGCGGGGACACCGGGGAG. The chain joins TRBV5-1 to TRBJ2-2; perhaps TRBD2 as D (6 bases). The read gets to within 3 residues of the CDR3 end, and the germline J gene fills in the rest. V was cut by 7 bases and J by 3 bases, with 13 bases left in between. Per germline, CDR1 SGHRS and CDR2 YFSETQ. CDR3 length: 14 amino acids.

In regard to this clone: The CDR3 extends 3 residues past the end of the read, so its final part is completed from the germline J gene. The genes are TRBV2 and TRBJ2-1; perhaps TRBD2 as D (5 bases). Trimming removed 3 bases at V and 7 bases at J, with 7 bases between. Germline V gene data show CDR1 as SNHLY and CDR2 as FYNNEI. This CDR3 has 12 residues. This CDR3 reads CASSELANEQFF. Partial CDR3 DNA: TGTGCCAGCAGTGAGCTAGCAAATGAG.

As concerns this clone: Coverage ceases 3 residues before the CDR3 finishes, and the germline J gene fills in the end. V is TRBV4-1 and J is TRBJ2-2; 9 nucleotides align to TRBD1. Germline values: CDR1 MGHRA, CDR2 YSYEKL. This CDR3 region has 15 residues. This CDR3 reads CASSQGTQGAGELFF. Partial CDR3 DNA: TGCGCCAGCAGCCAGGGCACACAGGGGGCGGGAGAG.

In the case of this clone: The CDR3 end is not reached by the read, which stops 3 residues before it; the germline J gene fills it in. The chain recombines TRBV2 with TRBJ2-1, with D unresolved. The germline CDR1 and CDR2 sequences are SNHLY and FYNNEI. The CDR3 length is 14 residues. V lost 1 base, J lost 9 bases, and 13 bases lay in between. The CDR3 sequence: CASSEVTIGGEQFF. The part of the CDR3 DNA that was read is TGTGCCAGCAGTGAAGTGACCATCGGCGGTGAG.

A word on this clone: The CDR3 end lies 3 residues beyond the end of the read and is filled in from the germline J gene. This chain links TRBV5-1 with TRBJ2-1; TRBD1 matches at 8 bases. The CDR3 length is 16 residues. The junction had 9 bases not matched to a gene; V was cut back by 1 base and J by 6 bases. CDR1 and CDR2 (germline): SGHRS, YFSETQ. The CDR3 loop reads CASSLPGTGAGNEQFF. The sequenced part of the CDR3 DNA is TGCGCCAGCAGCTTGCCGGGGACAGGTGCTGGCAATGAG. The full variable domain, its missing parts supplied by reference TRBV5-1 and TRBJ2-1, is KAGVTQTPRYLIKTRGQQVTLSCSPISGHRSVSWYQQTPGQGLQFLFEYFSETQRNKGNFPGRFSGRQFSNSRSEMNVSTLELGDSALYLCASSLPGTGAGNEQFFGPGTRLTVL.

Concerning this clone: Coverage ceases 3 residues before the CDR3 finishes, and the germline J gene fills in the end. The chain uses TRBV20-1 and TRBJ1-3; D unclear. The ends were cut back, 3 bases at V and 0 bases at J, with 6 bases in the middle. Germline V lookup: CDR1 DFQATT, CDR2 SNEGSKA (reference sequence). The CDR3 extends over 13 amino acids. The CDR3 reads CSASLLSGNTIYF. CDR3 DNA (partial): TGCAGTGCTAGCCTCCTCTCTGGAAACACC.

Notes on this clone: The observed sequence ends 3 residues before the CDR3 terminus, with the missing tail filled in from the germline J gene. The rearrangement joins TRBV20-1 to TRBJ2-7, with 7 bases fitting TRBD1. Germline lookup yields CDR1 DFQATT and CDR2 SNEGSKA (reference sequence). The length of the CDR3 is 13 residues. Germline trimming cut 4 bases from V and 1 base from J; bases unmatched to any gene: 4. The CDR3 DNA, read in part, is TGCAGTGCTAATGACAGGGAATCCTACGAG. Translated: CSANDRESYE. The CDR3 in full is CSANDRESYEQYF.

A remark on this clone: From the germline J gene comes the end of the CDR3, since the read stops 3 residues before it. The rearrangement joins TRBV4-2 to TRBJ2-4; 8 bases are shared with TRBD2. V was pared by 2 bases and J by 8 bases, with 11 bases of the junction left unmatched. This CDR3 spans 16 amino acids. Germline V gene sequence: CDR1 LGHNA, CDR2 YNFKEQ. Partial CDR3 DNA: TGTGCCAGCAGCCAACGAACCGCGGGGGGCGGGGACATT. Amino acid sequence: CASSQRTAGGGDI. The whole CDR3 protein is CASSQRTAGGGDIQYF.

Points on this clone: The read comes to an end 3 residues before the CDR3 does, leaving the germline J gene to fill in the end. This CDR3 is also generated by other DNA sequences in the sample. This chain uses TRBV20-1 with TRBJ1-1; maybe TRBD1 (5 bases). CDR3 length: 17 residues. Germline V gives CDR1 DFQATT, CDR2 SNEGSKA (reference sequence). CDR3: CSASDARSSGGLETAFF. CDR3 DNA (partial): TGCAGTGCTAGCGATGCTCGGTCTAGCGGGGGTTTGGAGACA.

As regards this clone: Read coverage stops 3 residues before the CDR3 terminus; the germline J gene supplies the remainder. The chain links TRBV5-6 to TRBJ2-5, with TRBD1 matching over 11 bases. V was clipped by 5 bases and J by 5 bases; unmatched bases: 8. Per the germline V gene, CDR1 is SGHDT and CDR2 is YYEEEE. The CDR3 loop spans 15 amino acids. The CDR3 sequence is CASRSRDRGGETQYF. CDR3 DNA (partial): TGTGCCAGCAGATCCCGGGACAGGGGGGGGGAGACC.

CDR3 residues: CACFSSGDSYNEQFF. Partial CDR3 DNA: TGTGCCTGTTTCTCCTCCGGGGACTCATACAATGAG. The V gene is TRBV30, the J gene TRBJ2-1; possibly TRBD2 for D (6 bases). The DNA ends 3 residues before the CDR3 does, and the rest of the CDR3 is filled in from the germline J gene. The CDR3 contains 15 residues. The germline V gene has CDR1 GTSNPN and CDR2 SVGIG (reference sequence). The V end was cut by 6 bases, the J end by 4 bases, with 19 bases between.

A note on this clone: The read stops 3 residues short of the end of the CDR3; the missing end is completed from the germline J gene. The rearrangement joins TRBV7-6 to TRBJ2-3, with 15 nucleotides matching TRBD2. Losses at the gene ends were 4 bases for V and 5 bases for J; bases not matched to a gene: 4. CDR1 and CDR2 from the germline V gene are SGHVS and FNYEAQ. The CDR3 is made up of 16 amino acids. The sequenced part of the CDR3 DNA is TGTGCCAGCAGCTCCGGGACTAGCGGGAGGTTAGATACG. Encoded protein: CASSSGTSGRLDT. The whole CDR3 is CASSSGTSGRLDTQYF. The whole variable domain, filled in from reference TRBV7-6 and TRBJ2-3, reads GAGVSQSPRYKVTKRGQDVALRCDPISGHVSLYWYRQALGQGPEFLTYFNYEAQQDKSGLPNDRFSAERPEGSISTLTIQRTEQRDSAMYRCASSSGTSGRLDTQYFGPGTRLTVL.

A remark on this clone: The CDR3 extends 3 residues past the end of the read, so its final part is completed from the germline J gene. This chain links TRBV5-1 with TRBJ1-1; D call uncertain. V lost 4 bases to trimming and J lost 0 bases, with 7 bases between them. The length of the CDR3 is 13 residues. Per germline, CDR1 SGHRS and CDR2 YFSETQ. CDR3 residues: CASSQDLNTEAFF. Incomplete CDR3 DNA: TGCGCCAGCAGCCAGGATTTGAACACTGAA.

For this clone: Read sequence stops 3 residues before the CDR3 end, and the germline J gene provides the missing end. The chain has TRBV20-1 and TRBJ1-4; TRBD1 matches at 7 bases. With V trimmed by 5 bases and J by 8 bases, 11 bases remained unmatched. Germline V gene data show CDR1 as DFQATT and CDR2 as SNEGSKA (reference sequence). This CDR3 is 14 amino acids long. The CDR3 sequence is CSAGGGGAGEKLFF. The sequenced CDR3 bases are TGCAGTGCTGGAGGGGGCGGCGCGGGGGAAAAA.

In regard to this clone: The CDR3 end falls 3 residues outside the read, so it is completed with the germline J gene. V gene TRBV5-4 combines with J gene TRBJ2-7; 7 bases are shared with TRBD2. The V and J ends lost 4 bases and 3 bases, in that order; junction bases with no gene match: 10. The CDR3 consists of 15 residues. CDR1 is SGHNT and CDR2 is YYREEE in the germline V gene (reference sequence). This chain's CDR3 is CASSSGTSALYEQYF. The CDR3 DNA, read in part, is TGTGCCAGCAGCAGCGGGACTTCAGCCCTCTACGAG.

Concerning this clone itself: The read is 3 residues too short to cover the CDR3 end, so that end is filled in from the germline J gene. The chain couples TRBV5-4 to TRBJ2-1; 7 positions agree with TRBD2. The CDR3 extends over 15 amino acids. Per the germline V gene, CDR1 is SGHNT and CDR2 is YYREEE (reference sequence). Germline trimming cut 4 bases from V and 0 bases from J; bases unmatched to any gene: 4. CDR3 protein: CASSEGLSSYNEQFF. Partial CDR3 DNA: TGTGCCAGCAGCGAGGGACTATCCTCCTACAATGAG.

CDR3 DNA, as far as it was read: TGTGCCAGTAGTATCGCGCGCTCTGGAAACACC. Its protein is CASSIARSGNT. The full CDR3 sequence reads CASSIARSGNTIYF. The V call is TRBV19, the J call TRBJ1-3; D is ambiguous. The read ends 3 residues early relative to the CDR3; the germline J gene fills the gap. V lost 3 bases to trimming and J lost 0 bases, with 6 bases between them. The CDR3 consists of 14 residues. In germline, CDR1 is LNHDA, CDR2 SQIVND (reference sequence).

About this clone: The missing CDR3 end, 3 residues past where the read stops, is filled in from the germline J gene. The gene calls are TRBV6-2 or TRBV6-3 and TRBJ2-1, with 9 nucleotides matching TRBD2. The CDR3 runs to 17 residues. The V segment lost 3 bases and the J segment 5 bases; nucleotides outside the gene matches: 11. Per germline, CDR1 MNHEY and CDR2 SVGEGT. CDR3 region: CASSYGASAGGNNEQFF. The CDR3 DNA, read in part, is TGTGCCAGCAGTTATGGCGCTTCAGCGGGGGGCAACAATGAG.

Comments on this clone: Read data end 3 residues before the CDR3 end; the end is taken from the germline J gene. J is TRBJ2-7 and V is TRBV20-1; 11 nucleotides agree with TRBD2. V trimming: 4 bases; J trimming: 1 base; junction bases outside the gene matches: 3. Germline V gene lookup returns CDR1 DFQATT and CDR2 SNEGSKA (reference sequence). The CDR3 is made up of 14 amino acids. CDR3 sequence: CSATGLAVSYEQYF. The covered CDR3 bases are TGCAGTGCTACGGGACTAGCGGTTTCCTACGAG.